This T cell receptor beta chain was sequenced in a study of a mutant IDH1 vaccine in newly diagnosed glioma. Study-wide context: Beginning 4-6 weeks after radiotherapy alone, or with temozolomide cycles, vaccination took place.

Stated time point: week 35, safety follow-up. Doses comprised 300 ug of mutant IDH1 20-mer peptide each, plus topical imiquimod. Diagnosis in the donors showed new WHO grade 3 or 4 astrocytomas that were IDH1-mutant and ATRX-lost. To note about this clone: No antigen is known for it.

Libraries were prepared by immunoSEQ multiplex PCR; TCRdb keeps only in-frame clonotypes and omits some of them. The data hold 60,000 to 65,000 clones, with less than 90% observed a single time. The receptor was derived from a man aged 30 to 39 with glioma. Material: PBMCs, obtained from a glioma patient whose treatment included an IDH1 peptide vaccine.

The CDR3 loop reads CASSTHRGRTEAFF. CDR3 DNA sequence: TGTGCCAGCAGTACACACAGGGGAAGAACTGAAGCTTTCTTT. The chain joins TRBV6-1 to TRBJ1-1; 7 nucleotides line up with TRBD1. V was pared by 5 bases and J by 5 bases, with 8 bases of the junction left unmatched. The CDR3 sequence is 14 residues long. Germline lookup yields CDR1 MNHNS and CDR2 SASEGT.